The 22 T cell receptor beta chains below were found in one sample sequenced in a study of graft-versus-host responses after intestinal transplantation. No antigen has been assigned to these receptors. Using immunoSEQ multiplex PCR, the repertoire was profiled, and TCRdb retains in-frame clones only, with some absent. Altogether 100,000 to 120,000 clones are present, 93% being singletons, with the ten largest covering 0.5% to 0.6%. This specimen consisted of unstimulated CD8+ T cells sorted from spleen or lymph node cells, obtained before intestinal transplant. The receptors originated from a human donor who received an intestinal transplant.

The CDR3 nucleotides read TGTGCCAGCAGCCAAGCGGAGTTCGATGAGCAGTTCTTC. Amino acids: CASSQAEFDEQFF. The J gene is TRBJ2-1, the V gene TRBV27, with D perhaps matching TRBD2 (5 bases). The V and J ends lost 6 bases and 8 bases respectively, with 14 bases between them. In germline, CDR1 is MNHEY, CDR2 SMNVEV (reference sequence). The CDR3 loop spans 13 amino acids.

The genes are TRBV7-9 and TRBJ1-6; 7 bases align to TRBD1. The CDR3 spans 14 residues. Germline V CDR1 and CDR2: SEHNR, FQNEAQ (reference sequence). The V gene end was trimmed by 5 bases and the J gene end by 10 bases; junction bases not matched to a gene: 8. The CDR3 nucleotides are TGTGCCAGCAGCACGACAGGGTCCTACTCACCCCTCCACTTT. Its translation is CASSTTGSYSPLHF.

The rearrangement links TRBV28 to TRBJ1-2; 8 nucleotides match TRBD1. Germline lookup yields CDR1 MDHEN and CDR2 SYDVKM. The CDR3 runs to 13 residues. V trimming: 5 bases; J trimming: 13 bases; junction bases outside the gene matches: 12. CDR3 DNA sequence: TGTGCCAGCAGTCCCCAGGGGGCCTCCCTTCGCACCTTC. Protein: CASSPQGASLRTF.

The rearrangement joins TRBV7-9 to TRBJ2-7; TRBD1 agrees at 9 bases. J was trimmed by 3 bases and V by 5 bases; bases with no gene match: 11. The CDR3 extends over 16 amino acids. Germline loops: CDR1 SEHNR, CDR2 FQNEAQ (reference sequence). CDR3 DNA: TGTGCCAGCAGCCCCGTCGGCGGGACAGGGAGCTACGAGCAGTACTTC. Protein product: CASSPVGGTGSYEQYF.

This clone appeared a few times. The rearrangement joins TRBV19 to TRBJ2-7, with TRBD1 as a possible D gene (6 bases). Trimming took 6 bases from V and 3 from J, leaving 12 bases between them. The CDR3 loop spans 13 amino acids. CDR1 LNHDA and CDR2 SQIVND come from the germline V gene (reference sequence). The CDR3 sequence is CASSPGTNYEQYF. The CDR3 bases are TGTGCCAGTAGCCCAGGGACAAACTACGAGCAGTACTTC.

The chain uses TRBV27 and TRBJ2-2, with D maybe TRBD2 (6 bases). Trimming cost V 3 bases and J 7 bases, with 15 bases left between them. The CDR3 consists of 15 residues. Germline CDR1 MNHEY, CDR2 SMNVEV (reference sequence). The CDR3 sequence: CASSFWGERGGELFF. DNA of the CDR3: TGTGCCAGCAGTTTCTGGGGGGAGAGAGGCGGGGAGCTGTTTTTT.

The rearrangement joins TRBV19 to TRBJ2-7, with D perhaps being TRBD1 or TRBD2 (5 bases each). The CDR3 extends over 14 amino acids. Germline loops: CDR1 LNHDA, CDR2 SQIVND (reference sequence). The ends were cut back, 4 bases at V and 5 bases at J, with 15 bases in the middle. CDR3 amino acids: CASSTQRGRDEQYF. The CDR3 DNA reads TGTGCCAGTAGTACGCAAAGGGGACGAGACGAGCAGTACTTC.

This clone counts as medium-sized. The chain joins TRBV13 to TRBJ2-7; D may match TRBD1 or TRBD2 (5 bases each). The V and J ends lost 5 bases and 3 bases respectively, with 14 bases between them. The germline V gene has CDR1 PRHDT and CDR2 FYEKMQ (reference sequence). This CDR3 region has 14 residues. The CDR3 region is CASSDRDGHYEQYF. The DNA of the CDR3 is TGTGCCAGCAGCGACCGGGACGGACACTACGAGCAGTACTTC.

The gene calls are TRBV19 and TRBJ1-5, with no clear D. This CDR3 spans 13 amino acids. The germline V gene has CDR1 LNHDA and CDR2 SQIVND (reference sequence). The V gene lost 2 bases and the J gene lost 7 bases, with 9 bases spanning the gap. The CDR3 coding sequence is TGTGCCAGTAGTATAAAGTTAGCCCAGCCCCAGCATTTT. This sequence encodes CASSIKLAQPQHF.

CDR3 coding DNA: TGTGCCAGCAGTTGGACAGGGGCCGGGGAGCTGTTTTTT. Amino acid sequence: CASSWTGAGELFF. J is TRBJ2-2 and V is TRBV27; the match to TRBD1 covers 9 bases. The CDR3 runs 13 residues. CDR1 is MNHEY, CDR2 SMNVEV, per germline (reference sequence). J lost 6 bases, V lost 4 bases, and 0 bases had no gene match.

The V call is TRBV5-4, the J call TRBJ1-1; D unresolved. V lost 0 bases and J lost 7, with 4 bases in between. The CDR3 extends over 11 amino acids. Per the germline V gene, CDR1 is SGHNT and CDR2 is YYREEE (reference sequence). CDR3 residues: CASSLAREAFF. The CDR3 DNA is TGTGCCAGCAGCTTGGCCCGTGAAGCTTTCTTT.

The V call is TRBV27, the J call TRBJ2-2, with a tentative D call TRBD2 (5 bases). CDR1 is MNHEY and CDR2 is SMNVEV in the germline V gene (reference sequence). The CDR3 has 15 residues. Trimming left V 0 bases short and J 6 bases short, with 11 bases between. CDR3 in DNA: TGTGCCAGCAGTTTATCTGGACCTAGCCCCGGGGAGCTGTTTTTT. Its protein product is CASSLSGPSPGELFF.

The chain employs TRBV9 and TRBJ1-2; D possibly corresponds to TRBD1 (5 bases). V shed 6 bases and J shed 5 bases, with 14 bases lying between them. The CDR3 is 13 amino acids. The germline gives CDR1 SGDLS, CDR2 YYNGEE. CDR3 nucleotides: TGTGCCAGCAACTTGGGGGATTCGTATGGCTACACCTTC. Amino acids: CASNLGDSYGYTF.

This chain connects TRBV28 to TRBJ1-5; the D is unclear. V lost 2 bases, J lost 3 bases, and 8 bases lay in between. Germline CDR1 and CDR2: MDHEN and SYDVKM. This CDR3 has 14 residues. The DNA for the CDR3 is TGTGCCAGCAGTTTAAAAGGGTACAATCAGCCCCAGCATTTT. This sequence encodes CASSLKGYNQPQHF.

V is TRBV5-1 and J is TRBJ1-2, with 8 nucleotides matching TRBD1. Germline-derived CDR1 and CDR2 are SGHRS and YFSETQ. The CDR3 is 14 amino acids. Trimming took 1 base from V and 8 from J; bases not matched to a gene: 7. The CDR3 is CASSLSTGAEGYTF. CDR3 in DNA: TGCGCCAGCAGCTTGTCGACAGGGGCTGAGGGCTACACCTTC.

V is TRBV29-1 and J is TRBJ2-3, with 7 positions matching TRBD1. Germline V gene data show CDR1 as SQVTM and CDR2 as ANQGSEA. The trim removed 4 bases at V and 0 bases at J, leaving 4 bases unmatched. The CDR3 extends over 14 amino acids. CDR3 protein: CSVVTGVSTDTQYF. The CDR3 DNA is TGCAGCGTTGTAACAGGGGTTAGCACAGATACGCAGTATTTT.

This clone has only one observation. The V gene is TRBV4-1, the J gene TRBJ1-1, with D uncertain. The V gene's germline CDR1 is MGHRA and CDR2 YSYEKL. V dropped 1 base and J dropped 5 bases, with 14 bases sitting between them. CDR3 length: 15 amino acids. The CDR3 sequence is CASSQGVGQLTEAFF. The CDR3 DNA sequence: TGCGCCAGCAGCCAAGGAGTCGGGCAGCTTACTGAAGCTTTCTTT.

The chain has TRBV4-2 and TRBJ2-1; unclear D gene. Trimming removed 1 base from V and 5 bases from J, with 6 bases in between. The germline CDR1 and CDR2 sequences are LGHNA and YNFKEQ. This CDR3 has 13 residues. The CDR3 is CASSQAPDNEQFF. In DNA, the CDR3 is TGTGCCAGCAGCCAAGCCCCCGACAATGAGCAGTTCTTC.

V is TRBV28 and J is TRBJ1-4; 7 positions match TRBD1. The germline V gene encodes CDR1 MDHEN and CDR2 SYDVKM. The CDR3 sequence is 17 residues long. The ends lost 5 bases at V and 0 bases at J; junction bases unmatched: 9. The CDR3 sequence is CASSLLTGSATNEKLFF. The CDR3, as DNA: TGTGCCAGCAGTCTATTGACAGGGTCGGCAACTAATGAAAAACTGTTTTTT.

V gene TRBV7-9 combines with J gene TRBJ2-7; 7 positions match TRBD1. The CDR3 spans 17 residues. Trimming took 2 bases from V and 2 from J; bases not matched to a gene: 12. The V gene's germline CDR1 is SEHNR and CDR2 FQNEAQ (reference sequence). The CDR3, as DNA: TGTGCCAGCAGCTTACCCACAGGGGACCCCCAGACCTACGAGCAGTACTTC. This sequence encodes CASSLPTGDPQTYEQYF.

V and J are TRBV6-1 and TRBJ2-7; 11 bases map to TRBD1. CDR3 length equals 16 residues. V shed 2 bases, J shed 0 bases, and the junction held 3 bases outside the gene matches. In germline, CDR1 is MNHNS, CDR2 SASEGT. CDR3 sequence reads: CASSEIGTGGSYEQYF. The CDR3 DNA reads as TGTGCCAGCAGTGAAATCGGGACAGGGGGCTCCTACGAGCAGTACTTC.

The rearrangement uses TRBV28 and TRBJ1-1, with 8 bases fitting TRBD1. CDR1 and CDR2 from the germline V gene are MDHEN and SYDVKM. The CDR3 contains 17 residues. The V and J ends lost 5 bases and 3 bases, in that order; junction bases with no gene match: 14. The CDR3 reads CASSPTYRGGLYTEAFF. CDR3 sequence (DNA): TGTGCCAGCAGTCCAACATACAGGGGGGGACTTTACACTGAAGCTTTCTTT.